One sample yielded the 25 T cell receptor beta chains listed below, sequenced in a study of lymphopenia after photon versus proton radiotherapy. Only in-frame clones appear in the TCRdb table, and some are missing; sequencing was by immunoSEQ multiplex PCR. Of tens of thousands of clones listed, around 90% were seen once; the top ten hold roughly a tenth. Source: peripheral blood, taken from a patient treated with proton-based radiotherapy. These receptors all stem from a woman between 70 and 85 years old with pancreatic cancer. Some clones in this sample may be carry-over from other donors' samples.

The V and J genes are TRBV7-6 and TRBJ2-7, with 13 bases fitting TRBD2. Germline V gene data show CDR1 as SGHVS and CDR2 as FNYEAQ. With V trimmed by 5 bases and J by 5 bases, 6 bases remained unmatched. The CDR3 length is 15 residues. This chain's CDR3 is CASSRGLAGLHEQYF. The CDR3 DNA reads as TGTGCCAGCAGCCGGGGACTAGCGGGACTCCACGAGCAGTACTTC.

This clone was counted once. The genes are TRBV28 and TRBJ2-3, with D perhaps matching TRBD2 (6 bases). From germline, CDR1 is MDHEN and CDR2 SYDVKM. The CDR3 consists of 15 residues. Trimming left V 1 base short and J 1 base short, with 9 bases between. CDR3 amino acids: CASSLYQRGTDTQYF. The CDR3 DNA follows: TGTGCCAGCAGTTTATATCAGCGGGGCACAGATACGCAGTATTTT.

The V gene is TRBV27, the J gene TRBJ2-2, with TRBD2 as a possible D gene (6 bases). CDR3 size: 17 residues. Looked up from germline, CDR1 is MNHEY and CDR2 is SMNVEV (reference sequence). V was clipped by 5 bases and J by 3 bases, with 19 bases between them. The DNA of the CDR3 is TGTGCCAGCAGTCCCCTCTCGGGAGTAAGGTACACCGGGGAGCTGTTTTTT. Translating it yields CASSPLSGVRYTGELFF.

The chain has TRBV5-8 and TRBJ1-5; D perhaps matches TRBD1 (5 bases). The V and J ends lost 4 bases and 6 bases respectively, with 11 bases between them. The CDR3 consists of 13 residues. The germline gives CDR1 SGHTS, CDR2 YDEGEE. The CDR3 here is CASSRGWSQPQHF. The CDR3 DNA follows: TGTGCCAGCAGCAGGGGTTGGAGTCAGCCCCAGCATTTT. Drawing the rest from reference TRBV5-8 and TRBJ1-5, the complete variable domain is EAGVTQSPTHLIKTRGQQATLRCSPISGHTSVYWYQQALGLGLQFLLWYDEGEERNRGNFPPRFSGRQFPNYSSELNVNALELEDSALYLCASSRGWSQPQHFGDGTRLSIL.

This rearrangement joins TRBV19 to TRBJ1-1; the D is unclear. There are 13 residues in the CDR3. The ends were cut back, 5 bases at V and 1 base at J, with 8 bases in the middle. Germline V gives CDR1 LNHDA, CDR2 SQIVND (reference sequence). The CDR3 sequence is CASSQVRNTEAFF. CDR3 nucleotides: TGTGCCAGTAGTCAGGTCAGGAACACTGAAGCTTTCTTT.

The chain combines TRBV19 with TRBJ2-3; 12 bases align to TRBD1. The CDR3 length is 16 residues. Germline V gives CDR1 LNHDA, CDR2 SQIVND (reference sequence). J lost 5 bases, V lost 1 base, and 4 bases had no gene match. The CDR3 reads CASSIAGQGARDTQYF. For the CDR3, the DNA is TGTGCCAGTAGTATAGCGGGACAGGGGGCGAGAGATACGCAGTATTTT. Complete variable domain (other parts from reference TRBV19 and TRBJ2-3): DGGITQSPKYLFRKEGQNVTLSCEQNLNHDAMYWYRQDPGQGLRLIYYSQIVNDFQKGDIAEGYSVSREKKESFPLTVTSAQKNPTAFYLCASSIAGQGARDTQYFGPGTRLTVL.

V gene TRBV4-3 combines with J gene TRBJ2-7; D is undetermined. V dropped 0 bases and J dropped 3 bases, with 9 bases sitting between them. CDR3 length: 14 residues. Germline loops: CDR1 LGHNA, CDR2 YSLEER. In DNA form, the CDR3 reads TGCGCCAGCAGCCAAGATCTGGGTAGCTACGAGCAGTACTTC. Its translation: CASSQDLGSYEQYF.

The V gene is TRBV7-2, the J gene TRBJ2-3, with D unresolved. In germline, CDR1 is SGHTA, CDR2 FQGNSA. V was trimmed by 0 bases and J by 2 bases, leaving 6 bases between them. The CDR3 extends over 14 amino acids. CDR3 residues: CASSLARNTDTQYF. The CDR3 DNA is TGTGCCAGCAGCTTAGCCCGGAACACAGATACGCAGTATTTT. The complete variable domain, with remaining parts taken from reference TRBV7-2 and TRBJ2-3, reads GAGVSQSPSNKVTEKGKDVELRCDPISGHTALYWYRQSLGQGLEFLIYFQGNSAPDKSGLPSDRFSAERTGGSVSTLTIQRTQQEDSAVYLCASSLARNTDTQYFGPGTRLTVL.

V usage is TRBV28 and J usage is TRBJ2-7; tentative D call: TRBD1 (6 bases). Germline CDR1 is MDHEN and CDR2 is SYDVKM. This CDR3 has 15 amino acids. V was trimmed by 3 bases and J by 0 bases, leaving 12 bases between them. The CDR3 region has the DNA TGTGCCAGCAGTTTCGCCCTGGACAGCTCCTACGAGCAGTACTTC. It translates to CASSFALDSSYEQYF. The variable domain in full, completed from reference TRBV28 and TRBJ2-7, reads DVKVTQSSRYLVKRTGEKVFLECVQDMDHENMFWYRQDPGLGLRLIYFSYDVKMKEKGDIPEGYSVSREKKERFSLILESASTNQTSMYLCASSFALDSSYEQYFGPGTRLTVT.

DNA of the CDR3: TGCGCCAGCAGCTTCATCGGGCAGGGTGACACCGGGGAGCTGTTTTTT. As protein: CASSFIGQGDTGELFF. The rearrangement joins TRBV5-1 to TRBJ2-2; D might be TRBD1 (5 bases). Germline V gene sequence: CDR1 SGHRS, CDR2 YFSETQ. Trimming cost V 2 bases and J 3 bases, with 14 bases left between them. The length of the CDR3 is 16 residues.

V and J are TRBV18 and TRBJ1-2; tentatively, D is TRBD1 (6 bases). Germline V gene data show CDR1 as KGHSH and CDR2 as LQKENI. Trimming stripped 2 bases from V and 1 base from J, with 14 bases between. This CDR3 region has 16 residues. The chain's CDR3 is CASSPMEQGLNYGYTF. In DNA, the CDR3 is TGTGCCAGCTCACCAATGGAACAGGGACTTAACTATGGCTACACCTTC.

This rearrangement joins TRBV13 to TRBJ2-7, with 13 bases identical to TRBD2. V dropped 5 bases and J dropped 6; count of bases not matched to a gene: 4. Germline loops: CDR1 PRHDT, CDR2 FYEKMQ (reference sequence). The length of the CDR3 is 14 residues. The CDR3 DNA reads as TGTGCCAGCAGCCTGGGACTAGCGGGAAGCGAGCAGTACTTC. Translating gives CASSLGLAGSEQYF.

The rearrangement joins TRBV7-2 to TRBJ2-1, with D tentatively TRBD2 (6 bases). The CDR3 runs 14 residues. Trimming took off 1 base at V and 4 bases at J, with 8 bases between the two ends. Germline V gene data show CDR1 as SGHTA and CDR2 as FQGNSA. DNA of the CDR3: TGTGCCAGCAGCTTAGGGGCGGGATACAATGAGCAGTTCTTC. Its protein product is CASSLGAGYNEQFF.

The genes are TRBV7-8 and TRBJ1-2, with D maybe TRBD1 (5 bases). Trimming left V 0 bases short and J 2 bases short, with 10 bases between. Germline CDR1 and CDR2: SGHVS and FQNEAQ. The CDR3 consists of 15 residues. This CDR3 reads CASSLAGATNYGYTF. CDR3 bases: TGTGCCAGCAGCTTAGCAGGGGCCACGAACTATGGCTACACCTTC. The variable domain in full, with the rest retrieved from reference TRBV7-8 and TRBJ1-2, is GAGVSQSPRYKVAKRGQDVALRCDPISGHVSLFWYQQALGQGPEFLTYFQNEAQLDKSGLPSDRFFAERPEGSVSTLKIQRTQQEDSAVYLCASSLAGATNYGYTFGSGTRLTVV.

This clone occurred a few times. CDR3 amino acids: CASSLSRGDTGELFF. In DNA form, the CDR3 reads TGTGCCAGCAGTTTATCGAGGGGGGACACCGGGGAGCTGTTTTTT. The J gene is TRBJ2-2, the V gene TRBV27, with D perhaps matching TRBD1 or TRBD2 (6 bases each). The V gene lost 0 bases and the J gene lost 3 bases, with 8 bases spanning the gap. The length of the CDR3 is 15 residues. CDR1 MNHEY and CDR2 SMNVEV come from the germline V gene (reference sequence).

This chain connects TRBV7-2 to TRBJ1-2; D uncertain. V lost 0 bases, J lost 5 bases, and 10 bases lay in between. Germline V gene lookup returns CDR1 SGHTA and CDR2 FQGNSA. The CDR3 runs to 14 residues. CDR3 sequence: CASSLASPEYGYTF. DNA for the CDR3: TGTGCCAGCAGCTTAGCGAGCCCGGAGTATGGCTACACCTTC.

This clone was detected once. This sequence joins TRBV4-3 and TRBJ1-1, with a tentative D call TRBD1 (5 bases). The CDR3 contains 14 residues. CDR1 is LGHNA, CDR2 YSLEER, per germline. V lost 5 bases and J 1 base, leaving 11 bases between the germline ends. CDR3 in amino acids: CASSVARGNTEAFF. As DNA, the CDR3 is TGCGCCAGCAGCGTTGCTAGGGGGAACACTGAAGCTTTCTTT.

CDR3: CAWDRGEKLFF. The CDR3 DNA is TGTGCCTGGGACAGAGGAGAAAAACTGTTTTTT. This rearrangement joins TRBV30 to TRBJ1-4; weak D call: TRBD1 (5 bases). The ends were cut back, 5 bases at V and 8 bases at J, with 9 bases in the middle. CDR3 length: 11 amino acids. Germline V lookup: CDR1 GTSNPN, CDR2 SVGIG (reference sequence).

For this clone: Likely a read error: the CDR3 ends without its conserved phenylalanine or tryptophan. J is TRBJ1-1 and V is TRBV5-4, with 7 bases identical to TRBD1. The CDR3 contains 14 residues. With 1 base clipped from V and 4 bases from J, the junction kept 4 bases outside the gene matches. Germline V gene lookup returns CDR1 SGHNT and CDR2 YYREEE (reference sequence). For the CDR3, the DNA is TGTGCCAGCAGCTTGATGACAGGGCGCACTGAAGCTTTCCTT. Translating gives CASSLMTGRTEAFL.

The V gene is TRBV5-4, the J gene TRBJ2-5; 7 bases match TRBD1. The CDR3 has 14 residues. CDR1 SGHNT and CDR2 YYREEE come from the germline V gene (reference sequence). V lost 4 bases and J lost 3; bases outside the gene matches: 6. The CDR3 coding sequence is TGTGCCAGCAGCCTTAGGACAGGCAAAGAGACCCAGTACTTC. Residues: CASSLRTGKETQYF.

The CDR3 nucleotides are TGTGCCAGCTCACCATCGCTAAGGGAGGGCTCCTATAATTCACCCCTCCACTTT. Its protein product is CASSPSLREGSYNSPLHF. The chain is built from TRBV18 and TRBJ1-6, with D unresolved. CDR3 size: 18 residues. CDR1 is KGHSH, CDR2 LQKENI, per germline. The ends were cut back, 2 bases at V and 0 bases at J, with 14 bases in the middle. Supplemented by reference TRBV18 and TRBJ1-6, the full variable domain reads NAGVMQNPRHLVRRRGQEARLRCSPMKGHSHVYWYRQLPEEGLKFMVYLQKENIIDESGMPKERFSAEFPKEGPSILRIQQVVRGDSAAYFCASSPSLREGSYNSPLHFGNGTRLTVT.

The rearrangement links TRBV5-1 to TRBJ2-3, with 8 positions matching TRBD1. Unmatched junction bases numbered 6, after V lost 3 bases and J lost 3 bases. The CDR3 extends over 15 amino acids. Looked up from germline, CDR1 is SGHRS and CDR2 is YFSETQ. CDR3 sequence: CASSSFGQGTDTQYF. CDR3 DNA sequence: TGCGCCAGCAGCTCTTTCGGACAGGGAACAGATACGCAGTATTTT.

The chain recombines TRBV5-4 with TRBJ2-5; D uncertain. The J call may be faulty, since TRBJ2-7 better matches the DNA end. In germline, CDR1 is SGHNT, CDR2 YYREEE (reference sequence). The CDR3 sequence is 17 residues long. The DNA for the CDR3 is TGTGCCAGCAGCTTGTTGAACATGAGCTTGAGCTCCTACGAGCAGTACTTC. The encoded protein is CASSLLNMSLSSYEQYF.

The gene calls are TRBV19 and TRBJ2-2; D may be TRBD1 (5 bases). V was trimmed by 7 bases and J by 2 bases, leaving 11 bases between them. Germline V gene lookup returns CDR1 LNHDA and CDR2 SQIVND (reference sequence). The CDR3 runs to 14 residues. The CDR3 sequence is CASNRQGNTGELFF. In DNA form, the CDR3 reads TGTGCCAGTAATCGGCAGGGTAACACCGGGGAGCTGTTTTTT.

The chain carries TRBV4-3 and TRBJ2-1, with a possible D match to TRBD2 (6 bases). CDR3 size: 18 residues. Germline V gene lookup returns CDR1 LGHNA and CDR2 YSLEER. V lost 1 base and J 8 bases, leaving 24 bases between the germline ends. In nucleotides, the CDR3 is TGCGCCAGCAGCCAAGGTCAAAGTTGGAGGGCCGATAGAGATGAGCAGTTCTTC. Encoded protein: CASSQGQSWRADRDEQFF.